One and the same sample provided the 31 T cell receptor beta chains below, sequenced in a study of shared clonotypes between healthy human individuals. Profiling relied on immunoSEQ multiplex PCR, and the TCRdb table lists in-frame clones only, not all of them. Of about a million clones detected, 60% to 80% appear once; the ten largest clones hold approximately 1.5%. Material: memory CD4+ T cells sorted from blood. As for subset: CD45RA-negative fraction. The receptors come from a man between 18 and 29 years old in good health.

This clone was seen only once. This chain connects TRBV6-1 to TRBJ1-6; the D is unclear. Trimming took off 6 bases at V and 13 bases at J, with 19 bases between the two ends. The CDR3 runs to 14 residues. Germline CDR1 is MNHNS and CDR2 is SASEGT. The CDR3 region is CASRVSVGFSPLHF. The CDR3 DNA is TGTGCCAGCAGAGTGTCGGTCGGATTCTCCCCCCTCCACTTT.

In its sample, this clone was seen many times. This chain connects TRBV5-1 to TRBJ1-2; 7 positions agree with TRBD1. With 0 bases clipped from V and 8 bases from J, the junction kept 4 bases outside the gene matches. Germline-derived CDR1 and CDR2 are SGHRS and YFSETQ. This CDR3 is 13 amino acids long. The CDR3 DNA is TGCGCCAGCAGCTTGGGGGACAGTGGAGGCTACACCTTC. This gives the protein CASSLGDSGGYTF.

V and J are TRBV6-5 and TRBJ1-2; no clear D. V shed 5 bases and J shed 5 bases, with 12 bases lying between them. CDR1 MNHEY and CDR2 SVGAGI come from the germline V gene. This CDR3 has 13 amino acids. This CDR3 is CASSGQLIYGYTF. In DNA form, the CDR3 reads TGTGCCAGCAGTGGGCAGCTAATTTATGGCTACACCTTC.

The gene calls are TRBV18 and TRBJ2-2; D not certain. The CDR3 spans 15 residues. Germline V gene sequence: CDR1 KGHSH, CDR2 LQKENI. Trimming cost V 1 base and J 7 bases, with 13 bases left between them. For the CDR3, the DNA is TGTGCCAGCTCACCACGTCCGAATGTTGGCGGGGAGCTGTTTTTT. Encoded protein: CASSPRPNVGGELFF.

The chain joins TRBV30 to TRBJ2-1; D is tentatively TRBD1 or TRBD2 (5 bases each). V was cut by 0 bases and J by 15 bases, with 12 bases left in between. Germline CDR1 and CDR2: GTSNPN and SVGIG (reference sequence). The CDR3 is 11 amino acids. DNA for the CDR3: TGTGCCTGGAGTGTAAGGGACGAATGGTTCTTC. Translated, it gives CAWSVRDEWFF.

The rearrangement links TRBV19 to TRBJ2-7; the D gene is possibly TRBD2 (6 bases). Trimming took off 5 bases at V and 0 bases at J, with 14 bases between the two ends. Per the germline V gene, CDR1 is LNHDA and CDR2 is SQIVND (reference sequence). This CDR3 comprises 15 residues. CDR3 DNA sequence: TGTGCCAGTAGTTGGGACTGGGGAAGCTCCTACGAGCAGTACTTC. Protein: CASSWDWGSSYEQYF.

This chain links TRBV28 with TRBJ1-4; D uncertain. CDR1 and CDR2 from the germline V gene are MDHEN and SYDVKM. This CDR3 comprises 12 residues. V was cut by 11 bases and J by 8 bases, with 15 bases left in between. The CDR3 spells CALGRVQEKLFF. The CDR3 region has the DNA TGTGCCTTAGGGAGGGTTCAGGAAAAACTGTTTTTT.

The V call is TRBV9, the J call TRBJ2-2; 9 bases are shared with TRBD1. V was pared by 0 bases and J by 3 bases, with 9 bases of the junction left unmatched. The CDR3 has 18 amino acids. Germline V lookup: CDR1 SGDLS, CDR2 YYNGEE. The CDR3, as DNA: TGTGCCAGCAGCGTAGACTCGGGACAGGGCCGGTACACCGGGGAGCTGTTTTTT. This gives the protein CASSVDSGQGRYTGELFF.

This clone was counted once. This chain joins TRBV25-1 and TRBJ2-1, with TRBD1 matching 7 bases. CDR1 MGHDK and CDR2 SYGVNS come from the germline V gene. The CDR3 is made up of 14 amino acids. V trimming: 6 bases; J trimming: 6 bases; junction bases outside the gene matches: 8. The CDR3 sequence: CASRRRGQFNEQFF. As DNA, the CDR3 is TGTGCCAGCAGAAGAAGGGGACAGTTCAATGAGCAGTTCTTC. The full variable domain, with the rest looked up from reference TRBV25-1 and TRBJ2-1, is EADIYQTPRYLVIGTGKKITLECSQTMGHDKMYWYQQDPGMELHLIHYSYGVNSTEKGDLSSESTVSRIRTEHFPLTLESARPSHTSQYLCASRRRGQFNEQFFGPGTRLTVL.

This chain connects TRBV29-1 to TRBJ2-1, with TRBD1 matching over 7 bases. V dropped 6 bases and J dropped 2; count of bases not matched to a gene: 7. Germline CDR1 SQVTM, CDR2 ANQGSEA. The CDR3 has 14 residues. CDR3 amino acids: CSVGTGTAYNEQFF. The CDR3 DNA is TGCAGCGTCGGAACCGGGACAGCCTACAATGAGCAGTTCTTC.

The sample holds a few counts of this clone. This chain uses TRBV5-4 with TRBJ2-3, with 10 bases aligning to TRBD2. This CDR3 is 15 amino acids long. V lost 3 bases and J lost 14; bases outside the gene matches: 15. CDR1 and CDR2 (germline): SGHNT, YYREEE (reference sequence). The DNA for the CDR3 is TGTGCCAGCAGCTGGGCCGGGACTAGCGTGAGGGCGGCGTATTTT. The encoded protein is CASSWAGTSVRAAYF.

The rearrangement links TRBV2 to TRBJ2-7, with 7 bases aligning to TRBD1. With V trimmed by 6 bases and J by 5 bases, 7 bases remained unmatched. Looked up from germline, CDR1 is SNHLY and CDR2 is FYNNEI. The CDR3 sequence is 13 residues long. CDR3 loop: CASRKDRVDEQYF. CDR3 DNA: TGTGCCAGCAGGAAAGACAGGGTTGACGAGCAGTACTTC.

The V gene is TRBV7-2, the J gene TRBJ2-3; TRBD2 matches at 12 bases. With 1 base clipped from V and 2 bases from J, the junction kept 4 bases outside the gene matches. CDR3 length: 17 amino acids. The germline V gene has CDR1 SGHTA and CDR2 FQGNSA. The DNA for the CDR3 is TGTGCCAGCAGCTTAGGGGCTAGCGGGAGGGTCACAGATACGCAGTATTTT. Protein product: CASSLGASGRVTDTQYF. Full variable domain (outside the CDR3, taken from reference TRBV7-2 and TRBJ2-3): GAGVSQSPSNKVTEKGKDVELRCDPISGHTALYWYRQSLGQGLEFLIYFQGNSAPDKSGLPSDRFSAERTGGSVSTLTIQRTQQEDSAVYLCASSLGASGRVTDTQYFGPGTRLTVL.

The chain joins TRBV18 to TRBJ2-7; no firm D call. The CDR3 runs to 13 residues. Looked up from germline, CDR1 is KGHSH and CDR2 is LQKENI. The V gene lost 3 bases and the J gene lost 5 bases, with 11 bases spanning the gap. The CDR3 DNA sequence: TGTGCCAGCTCACCTCACATCCGCGACGAGCAGTACTTC. Amino acids: CASSPHIRDEQYF. Together with reference TRBV18 and TRBJ2-7, the CDR3 gives the full variable domain: NAGVMQNPRHLVRRRGQEARLRCSPMKGHSHVYWYRQLPEEGLKFMVYLQKENIIDESGMPKERFSAEFPKEGPSILRIQQVVRGDSAAYFCASSPHIRDEQYFGPGTRLTVT.

The V and J genes are TRBV19 and TRBJ2-1; D not resolved. The V gene lost 1 base and the J gene lost 4 bases, with 11 bases spanning the gap. The CDR3 runs 15 residues. Germline CDR1 is LNHDA and CDR2 is SQIVND (reference sequence). CDR3 bases: TGTGCCAGTAGTATAGGGACGACAATTTACAATGAGCAGTTCTTC. This sequence encodes CASSIGTTIYNEQFF.

This clone was seen a handful of times. The rearrangement links TRBV6-1 to TRBJ2-7, with 13 bases matching TRBD2. Trimming at V came to 6 bases and at J to 5 bases, leaving 10 bases not matched to a gene. This CDR3 has 16 amino acids. CDR1 and CDR2 from the germline V gene are MNHNS and SASEGT. The CDR3 spells CASRELAGGPFHEQYF. CDR3 DNA sequence: TGTGCCAGCAGAGAACTAGCGGGAGGGCCTTTTCACGAGCAGTACTTC.

V is TRBV6-5 and J is TRBJ2-2; D is unclear. CDR1 and CDR2 from the germline V gene are MNHEY and SVGAGI. V gave up 8 bases and J gave up 6 bases, with 13 bases separating them. The length of the CDR3 is 13 residues. Written as DNA, the CDR3 is TGTGCCAGCTCGGAAGGTTTGGCCGGGGAGCTGTTTTTT. Translated: CASSEGLAGELFF.

A word on this clone: This CDR3 is also generated by other DNA sequences in the sample. The chain links TRBV7-9 to TRBJ2-5; D gene unclear. From germline, CDR1 is SEHNR and CDR2 FQNEAQ (reference sequence). V was cut by 1 base and J by 5 bases, with 5 bases left in between. There are 12 residues in the CDR3. The CDR3 DNA reads TGTGCCAGCAGCTTAGTCGCGGAGACCCAGTACTTC. Amino acid sequence: CASSLVAETQYF.

In this sample, this clone turned up once. The chain joins TRBV6-1 to TRBJ1-5; D possibly corresponds to TRBD1 (6 bases). The germline CDR1 and CDR2 sequences are MNHNS and SASEGT. The CDR3 consists of 14 residues. V lost 4 bases and J 6 bases, leaving 13 bases between the germline ends. In nucleotides, the CDR3 is TGTGCCAGCAGTGCAGGAGGGGGTGGTCAGCCCCAGCATTTT. Encoded protein: CASSAGGGGQPQHF.

The CDR3 bases are TGTGCCAGTGTCCGGACGGGGCTCGATGAGCAGTTCTTC. This gives the protein CASVRTGLDEQFF. This sequence joins TRBV19 and TRBJ2-1, with D tentatively TRBD1 or TRBD2 (5 bases each). CDR1 and CDR2 (germline): LNHDA, SQIVND (reference sequence). CDR3 length: 13 amino acids. Trimming took off 8 bases at V and 8 bases at J, with 16 bases between the two ends.

This clone was observed a few times. The V and J genes are TRBV11-2 and TRBJ1-6; D is undetermined. The germline V gene has CDR1 SGHAT and CDR2 FQNNGV. This CDR3 has 13 residues. V dropped 1 base and J dropped 7 bases, with 5 bases sitting between them. The CDR3 DNA follows: TGTGCCAGCAGCTTAGCCCAGAATTCACCCCTCCACTTT. Its translation: CASSLAQNSPLHF. Full variable domain (missing parts from reference TRBV11-2 and TRBJ1-6): EAGVAQSPRYKIIEKRQSVAFWCNPISGHATLYWYQQILGQGPKLLIQFQNNGVVDDSQLPKDRFSAERLKGVDSTLKIQPAKLEDSAVYLCASSLAQNSPLHFGNGTRLTVT.

The chain carries TRBV29-1 and TRBJ1-4; TRBD1 might be the D (5 bases). The CDR3 has 16 amino acids. Germline V gives CDR1 SQVTM, CDR2 ANQGSEA. V was trimmed by 4 bases and J by 6 bases, leaving 21 bases between them. The CDR3 coding sequence is TGCAGCGTTGGATTGGACTCCGTCACGGGGGATGAAAAACTGTTTTTT. This codes for CSVGLDSVTGDEKLFF.

The gene calls are TRBV19 and TRBJ1-2; 7 bases are a match to TRBD1. The CDR3 is 11 residues long. From germline, CDR1 is LNHDA and CDR2 SQIVND (reference sequence). Trimming removed 9 bases from V and 4 bases from J; junction bases left unmatched: 2. The CDR3 bases are TGTGCCAGCAGACAGGGCTATGGCTACACCTTC. This encodes CASRQGYGYTF.

This clone came up once. The chain joins TRBV30 to TRBJ2-3; 13 nucleotides align to TRBD2. Trimming cost V 5 bases and J 7 bases; bases outside gene matches: 9. The length of the CDR3 is 15 residues. The germline V gene has CDR1 GTSNPN and CDR2 SVGIG (reference sequence). CDR3 protein: CAWESGLAGIHTQYF. CDR3 DNA: TGTGCCTGGGAGTCGGGACTAGCGGGGATCCATACGCAGTATTTT.

The chain employs TRBV5-4 and TRBJ1-2; 11 bases align to TRBD1. The CDR3 covers 17 residues. J was trimmed by 8 bases and V by 4 bases; bases with no gene match: 16. Germline V gives CDR1 SGHNT, CDR2 YYREEE (reference sequence). Written as DNA, the CDR3 is TGTGCCAGCAGCCCTGGACAGGGGGCGCGGGAGTGGAAGGGCTACACCTTC. Residues: CASSPGQGAREWKGYTF.

V gene TRBV5-1 combines with J gene TRBJ2-3; TRBD1 matches 8 bases. The CDR3 runs 18 residues. Germline V lookup: CDR1 SGHRS, CDR2 YFSETQ. With V trimmed by 0 bases and J by 1 base, 10 bases remained unmatched. Here the CDR3 reads CASSLARWQGAGTDTQYF. In nucleotides, the CDR3 is TGCGCCAGCAGCTTGGCCCGTTGGCAGGGGGCTGGCACAGATACGCAGTATTTT.

V is TRBV19 and J is TRBJ1-2; the match to TRBD1 covers 7 bases. The CDR3 has 15 residues. CDR1 and CDR2 (germline): LNHDA, SQIVND (reference sequence). V lost 4 bases to trimming and J lost 5 bases; unmatched junction nucleotides: 10. CDR3: CASSTTPGTAYGYTF. The CDR3 bases are TGTGCCAGTAGTACTACCCCCGGGACAGCTTATGGCTACACCTTC.

The rearrangement joins TRBV6-1 to TRBJ1-2, with D unclear. V was clipped by 0 bases and J by 0 bases, with 11 bases between them. There are 16 residues in the CDR3. Germline assignment: CDR1 MNHNS and CDR2 SASEGT. The CDR3 spells CASSEAPGIANYGYTF. The CDR3, as DNA: TGTGCCAGCAGTGAAGCGCCGGGGATAGCTAACTATGGCTACACCTTC.

The chain joins TRBV19 to TRBJ2-7; a weak D match, TRBD1 (6 bases). V was cut by 6 bases and J by 4 bases, with 22 bases left in between. The CDR3 is 16 amino acids. The germline gives CDR1 LNHDA, CDR2 SQIVND (reference sequence). The CDR3 bases are TGTGCCAGTAGCCGAGGCGGACAGTCCTCTTATTACGAGCAGTACTTC. Translating gives CASSRGGQSSYYEQYF.

This chain joins TRBV19 and TRBJ1-6; D is ambiguous. The germline gives CDR1 LNHDA, CDR2 SQIVND (reference sequence). The CDR3 has 14 residues. Trimming removed 1 base at V and 7 bases at J, with 8 bases between. The CDR3 DNA reads as TGTGCCAGTAGTATAGTTGGAGAAAATTCACCCCTCCACTTT. Protein product: CASSIVGENSPLHF.

The chain links TRBV29-1 to TRBJ2-3, with D perhaps given as TRBD1 or TRBD2 (5 bases each). V was pared by 3 bases and J by 1 base, with 14 bases between. The CDR3 length is 15 residues. CDR1 is SQVTM, CDR2 ANQGSEA, per germline. The CDR3 DNA is TGCAGCGTTGATGGGACGCCGGGTCGCACAGATACGCAGTATTTT. Amino acids: CSVDGTPGRTDTQYF.